The source of this TCR beta chain is a study of shared clonotypes between healthy human individuals. Looking at the study overall: Researchers assigned three CD4 naive, three CD4 memory, two CD8 naive and one CD8 memory plate to each donor.

Generated by immunoSEQ multiplex PCR, the TCRdb table keeps only in-frame clones and is missing some. The table shows 1.6 million or so clones, with around 97% occurring only once. Specimen: naive CD4+ T cells sorted from blood. Subset meaning: CD45RA+ positively selected. The receptor comes from a man aged 25-40 years in good health.

As DNA, the CDR3 is TGTGCCAGCAGCTTGGGTGGGCAGGGAGAGACCCAGTACTTC. It encodes CASSLGGQGETQYF. This sequence joins TRBV5-6 and TRBJ2-5; D may be TRBD1 (5 bases). The CDR3 has 14 residues. Germline V gives CDR1 SGHDT, CDR2 YYEEEE. Trimming removed 0 bases from V and 4 bases from J, with 10 bases in between.